This TCR beta chain stems from a study of T cell responses to AZD1222 COVID-19 vaccine. The study, taken as a whole, reports: Spike-specific TCRs gained breadth and depth after people received two AZD1222 doses. Possibly, clonal diversity was underestimated; donors were largely white British and included more females. The reported proportion of spike-specific TCRs targeting unmutated variant regions was nearly half.

With regard to this clone: Its antigen remains unknown.

Germline V gene lookup returns CDR1 MNHNY and CDR2 SVGAGI (reference sequence). This CDR3 has 12 residues. The V and J ends lost 3 bases and 6 bases respectively, with 6 bases between them. Profiled with immunoSEQ multiplex PCR; TCRdb holds only in-frame clones, not every one. The table records about 160,000 clones, roughly 90% of them present only once. The chain is built from TRBV6-6 and TRBJ1-5; D is unresolved. This receptor was obtained from an adult who received the AZD1222 COVID-19 vaccine. This specimen was peripheral blood, taken 28 days after the second AZD1222 dose. CDR3 residues: CASSYEGQPQHF. The CDR3 DNA sequence: TGTGCCAGCAGTTATGAGGGTCAGCCCCAGCATTTT.